This T cell receptor (beta chain) was observed in a study of vaccination and CD4 T cells after COVID-19. Study-level information: Six male and four female convalescents took part, two of them Hispanic.

With the Oncomine TCR Beta short-read assay, DNA from cultured CD4+ T cells was sequenced. Each CDR3 protein gets one entry after TCRdb re-called the PCR reads with MiXCR. This sample has almost 15,000 distinct CDR3 sequences; about 53% occur once, and the top ten carry 3.5% to 5%. Treatment indicated: approximately 9-day PBMC culture with coronavirus spike peptide pools or control peptides (ViraFEST assay). A note on this clonotype: The antigen remains unidentified.

The source of this sequence is a human donor who had recovered from COVID-19. Sample: CD4+ T cells from blood, cultured in vitro, taken before SARS-CoV-2 vaccination.

In nucleotides, the CDR3 is TGCGCCAGCAGCACTGGGACAGCCCAAGAGACCCAGTACTTC. Translated: CASSTGTAQETQYF. The rearrangement joins TRBV5-1 to TRBJ2-5; 7 positions match TRBD1. V dropped 4 bases and J dropped 1; count of bases not matched to a gene: 4. The CDR3 spans 14 residues. CDR1 SGHRS and CDR2 YFSETQ come from the germline V gene.